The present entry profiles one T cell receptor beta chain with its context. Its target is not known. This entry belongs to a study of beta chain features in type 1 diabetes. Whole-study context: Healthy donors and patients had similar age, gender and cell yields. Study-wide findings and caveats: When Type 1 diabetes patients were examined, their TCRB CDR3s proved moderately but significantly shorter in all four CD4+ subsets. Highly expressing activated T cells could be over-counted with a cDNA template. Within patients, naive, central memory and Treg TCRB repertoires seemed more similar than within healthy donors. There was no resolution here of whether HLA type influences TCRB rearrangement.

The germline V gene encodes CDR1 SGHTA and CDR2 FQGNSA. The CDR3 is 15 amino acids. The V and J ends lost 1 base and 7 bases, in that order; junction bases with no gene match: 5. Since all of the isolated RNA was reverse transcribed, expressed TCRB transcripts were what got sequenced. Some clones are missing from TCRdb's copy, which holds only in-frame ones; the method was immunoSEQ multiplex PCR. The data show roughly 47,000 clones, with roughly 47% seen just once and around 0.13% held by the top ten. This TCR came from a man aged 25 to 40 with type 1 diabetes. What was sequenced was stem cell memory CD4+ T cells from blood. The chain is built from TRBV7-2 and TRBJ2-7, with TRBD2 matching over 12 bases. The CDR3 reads CASSLGLAGAAEQYF. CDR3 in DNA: TGTGCCAGCAGCTTAGGACTAGCGGGAGCCGCAGAGCAGTACTTC.